This entry concerns a single TCR beta chain. A clone one base away is much larger, so this may be a read error. One entry per CDR3 protein, called by TCRdb with MiXCR from the PCR reads. The data hold hundreds of thousands of distinct CDR3 sequences, with 25% observed a single time. This specimen belongs to a study of molecular identifiers for immune sequencing clone quantification. This CDR3 is built from 15 residues. CDR1 is DFQATT and CDR2 is SNEGSKA in the germline V gene (reference sequence). The clonotype originates from a human donor in good health. Some libraries in this study had Jurkat cell RNA spiked in. V is TRBV20-1 and J is TRBJ1-5, with D hard to call. Sequenced sample: naive CD8+ T cells from blood, with Jurkat cell RNA spiked in. Specified subset: FACS-sorted CD8+CD4-CCR7+CD45RA+ naive T cells. The CDR3 nucleotides are TGCAGTGCTAGAGATCAGAAGGGAAGGATTCAGCCCCAGCTTTTT. As protein: CSARDQKGRIQPQLF.